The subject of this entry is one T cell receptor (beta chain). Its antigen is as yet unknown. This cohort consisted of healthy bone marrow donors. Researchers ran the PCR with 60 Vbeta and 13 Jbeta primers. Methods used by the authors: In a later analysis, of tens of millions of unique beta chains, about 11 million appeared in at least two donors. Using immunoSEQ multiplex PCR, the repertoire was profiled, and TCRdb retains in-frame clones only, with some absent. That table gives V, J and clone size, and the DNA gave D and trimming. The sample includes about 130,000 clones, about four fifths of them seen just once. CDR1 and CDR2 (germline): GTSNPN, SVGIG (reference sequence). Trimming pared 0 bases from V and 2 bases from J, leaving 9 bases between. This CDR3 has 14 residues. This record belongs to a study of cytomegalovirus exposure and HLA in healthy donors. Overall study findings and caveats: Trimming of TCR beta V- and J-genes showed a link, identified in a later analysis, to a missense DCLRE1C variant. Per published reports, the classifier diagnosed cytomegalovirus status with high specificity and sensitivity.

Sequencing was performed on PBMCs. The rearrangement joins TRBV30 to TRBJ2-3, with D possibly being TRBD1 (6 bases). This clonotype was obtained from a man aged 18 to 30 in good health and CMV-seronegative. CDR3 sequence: CAWSVGHLTDTQYF. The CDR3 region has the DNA TGTGCCTGGAGTGTGGGACACCTCACAGATACGCAGTATTTT. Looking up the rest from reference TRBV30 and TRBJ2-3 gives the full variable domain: SQTIHQWPATLVQPVGSPLSLECTVEGTSNPNLYWYRQAAGRGLQLLFYSVGIGQISSEVPQNLSASRPQDRQFILSSKKLLLSDSGFYLCAWSVGHLTDTQYFGPGTRLTVL.